This TCR beta chain emerged from a study of T cells in Graves' hyperthyroidism and ophthalmopathy. The CDR3 regions of TCR beta were amplified from RNA transcripts. The TCR CDR3 first-round RT-PCR relied on the HTBI primer set. TCRdb used MiXCR to reprocess the multiplex PCR reads, holding one entry per CDR3 protein. The data contain under 400,000 distinct CDR3 sequences, around 16% of them singletons. Study results and limitations: Clonotypes that were expanded in thyroid above 0.001 mostly appeared in blood too.

This clonotype has a count of ten or more. Its target is unknown. The hyperthyroidism was newly diagnosed and had lasted under 2 months; the patients were aged 18 to 65. V gave up 5 bases and J gave up 4 bases; unmatched junction bases: 8. Germline assignment: CDR1 PRHDT and CDR2 FYEKMQ (reference sequence). The CDR3 has 14 residues. This clonotype was obtained from a man aged 25-40 years with Graves' hyperthyroidism. Sequences were obtained from blood. The chain employs TRBV13 and TRBJ2-7; 7 bases fit TRBD1. The CDR3 here is CASSPPDRNYEQYF. CDR3 bases: TGTGCCAGCAGCCCCCCGGACAGGAATTACGAGCAGTACTTC.